This T cell receptor beta chain was captured in a study of beta chain features in type 1 diabetes. At the level of the study: Examination covered 107,917,701 sorted cells spanning all samples.

Findings and limits, study-wide: Type 1 diabetes patients had VDJ junctions that carried fewer insertions and more deletions. Type 1 diabetes patients had moderately but significantly shorter TCRB CDR3s in all four CD4+ subsets. Researchers reported that naive, central memory and Treg TCRB repertoires appeared more similar in patients than in healthy donors.

V was trimmed by 7 bases and J by 1 base, leaving 7 bases between them. The CDR3 is made up of 11 amino acids. The germline CDR1 and CDR2 sequences are SQVTM and ANQGSEA. The isolated RNA, all of it, was reverse transcribed, so expressed TCRB transcripts were what got sequenced. The repertoire was sequenced with immunoSEQ multiplex PCR; TCRdb's copy has only in-frame clones and lacks some. Counted here are hundreds of thousands of clones, around an eighth occurring once; the ten biggest clones make up 0.02% to 0.025%. The sample holds a few counts of this clone. No antigen is known for it. The sequenced sample was naive CD4+ T cells from blood. The clonotype was recovered from a man younger than 35 with type 1 diabetes. The V gene is TRBV29-1, the J gene TRBJ1-2, with a weak D call TRBD1 (5 bases). The CDR3 nucleotides are TGCAGCGGTGGGGGTAACTATGGCTACACCTTC. Translating it yields CSGGGNYGYTF.